The 16 T cell receptor beta chains below were found in one sample sequenced in a study of radiation and T cells in renal cell carcinoma. The sample's time point: blood 2 weeks post-SBRT. Treatment described: 15 Gy SBRT to primary tumor, nephrectomy 4 weeks later. Method: immunoSEQ multiplex PCR; TCRdb's copy keeps in-frame clones and lacks some. The data show 100,000 to 150,000 clones, 80% to 90% seen once. This material consisted of blood, taken from a patient whose treatment included radiotherapy and nephrectomy. The receptors come from a woman in her sixties with renal cell carcinoma.

The chain links TRBV29-1 to TRBJ2-3, with a tentative D call TRBD2 (5 bases). Trimming removed 7 bases from V and 6 bases from J, with 5 bases in between. Germline V gene data show CDR1 as SQVTM and CDR2 as ANQGSEA. This CDR3 spans 9 amino acids. CDR3 residues: CSAGDTQYF. The CDR3, as DNA: TGCAGCGCGGGGGATACGCAGTATTTT.

V usage is TRBV9 and J usage is TRBJ2-7; 7 nucleotides line up with TRBD2. The CDR3 is 17 residues long. CDR1 is SGDLS and CDR2 is YYNGEE in the germline V gene. After removal of 4 bases from V and 7 bases from J, the junction contained 20 bases not matched to a gene. In DNA form, the CDR3 reads TGTGCCAGCAGCCCCGGAGGGGCGGGAGAACGGTCGGGTGAGCAGTACTTC. Encoded protein: CASSPGGAGERSGEQYF. Drawing the rest from reference TRBV9 and TRBJ2-7, the complete variable domain is DSGVTQTPKHLITATGQRVTLRCSPRSGDLSVYWYQQSLDQGLQFLIQYYNGEERAKGNILERFSAQQFPDLHSELNLSSLELGDSALYFCASSPGGAGERSGEQYFGPGTRLTVT.

The gene calls are TRBV9 and TRBJ2-2; tentative D call: TRBD2 (6 bases). Germline V gene sequence: CDR1 SGDLS, CDR2 YYNGEE. The ends were cut back, 0 bases at V and 2 bases at J, with 11 bases in the middle. There are 16 residues in the CDR3. The CDR3 nucleotides are TGTGCCAGCAGCGTAGCTGGGGGGAGAAACACCGGGGAGCTGTTTTTT. Amino acids: CASSVAGGRNTGELFF.

This clone occurred once. The genes are TRBV27 and TRBJ1-1; D is possibly TRBD1 (6 bases). The CDR3 totals 17 residues. V dropped 0 bases and J dropped 2 bases, with 16 bases sitting between them. The germline CDR1 and CDR2 sequences are MNHEY and SMNVEV (reference sequence). The CDR3 DNA is TGTGCCAGCAGTTTATCGGGACACTTTCTTAGCAACACTGAAGCTTTCTTT. Protein product: CASSLSGHFLSNTEAFF.

This clone has more than one count but fewer than ten. The chain has TRBV4-3 and TRBJ2-1; 11 nucleotides align to TRBD1. Unmatched junction bases numbered 5, after V lost 0 bases and J lost 7 bases. CDR3 length: 16 amino acids. The germline gives CDR1 LGHNA, CDR2 YSLEER. The CDR3 reads CASSQERTGGLNEQFF. The CDR3 DNA follows: TGCGCCAGCAGCCAAGAGCGGACAGGGGGCTTGAATGAGCAGTTCTTC.

The rearrangement links TRBV13 to TRBJ1-2, with 7 nucleotides matching TRBD1. The V gene's germline CDR1 is PRHDT and CDR2 FYEKMQ (reference sequence). The CDR3 is 15 residues long. The ends lost 4 bases at V and 0 bases at J; junction bases unmatched: 5. The CDR3 DNA follows: TGTGCCAGCAGCTCCGGGACAGCTGCTAACTATGGCTACACCTTC. Amino acid sequence: CASSSGTAANYGYTF.

The rearrangement joins TRBV28 to TRBJ1-1; the D is unclear. Per the germline V gene, CDR1 is MDHEN and CDR2 is SYDVKM. Trimming cost V 10 bases and J 1 base, with 13 bases left between them. CDR3 length: 13 residues. The CDR3 region is CAINPLGNTEAFF. In DNA form, the CDR3 reads TGTGCCATAAACCCCCTTGGGAACACTGAAGCTTTCTTT. The whole variable domain, filled in from reference TRBV28 and TRBJ1-1, reads DVKVTQSSRYLVKRTGEKVFLECVQDMDHENMFWYRQDPGLGLRLIYFSYDVKMKEKGDIPEGYSVSREKKERFSLILESASTNQTSMYLCAINPLGNTEAFFGQGTRLTVV.

V and J are TRBV11-2 and TRBJ1-2; 8 bases map to TRBD1. The J segment lost 0 bases and the V segment lost 4 bases, leaving 7 bases of the junction unmatched. CDR1 SGHAT and CDR2 FQNNGV come from the germline V gene. This CDR3 region has 16 residues. In DNA, the CDR3 is TGTGCCAGCAGCTCGATACGGGACAGGTCTAACTATGGCTACACCTTC. Encoded protein: CASSSIRDRSNYGYTF.

J is TRBJ1-6 and V is TRBV28; D not resolved. Trimming shortened V by 11 bases and J by 0 bases, and 11 bases separated the two germline ends. From germline, CDR1 is MDHEN and CDR2 SYDVKM. This CDR3 spans 14 amino acids. The CDR3 loop reads CASREGSYNSPLHF. For the CDR3, the DNA is TGTGCCTCAAGAGAGGGCTCCTATAATTCACCCCTCCACTTT.

The chain links TRBV7-2 to TRBJ1-1; D ambiguous. The CDR3 sequence is 14 residues long. V was clipped by 2 bases and J by 7 bases, with 14 bases between them. The germline V gene has CDR1 SGHTA and CDR2 FQGNSA. CDR3 bases: TGTGCCAGCAGCTTATTAGTACGAGTGGTTGAAGCTTTCTTT. It translates to CASSLLVRVVEAFF.

The CDR3 DNA sequence: TGTGCCAGCACTTTTTCCGACGCGACAGGGCACTACGAGCAGTACTTC. It encodes CASTFSDATGHYEQYF. The J gene is TRBJ2-7, the V gene TRBV28; 7 bases align to TRBD1. The V gene's germline CDR1 is MDHEN and CDR2 SYDVKM. The CDR3 runs 16 residues. Trimming took 7 bases from V and 3 from J; bases not matched to a gene: 15. The whole variable domain, filled in from reference TRBV28 and TRBJ2-7, reads DVKVTQSSRYLVKRTGEKVFLECVQDMDHENMFWYRQDPGLGLRLIYFSYDVKMKEKGDIPEGYSVSREKKERFSLILESASTNQTSMYLCASTFSDATGHYEQYFGPGTRLTVT.

This chain links TRBV7-2 with TRBJ2-3, with D uncertain. CDR1 and CDR2 from the germline V gene are SGHTA and FQGNSA. With 1 base removed from V and 0 bases from J, the gap between germline ends came to 2 bases. The length of the CDR3 is 13 residues. For the CDR3, the DNA is TGTGCCAGCAGCTTAGGGAGCACAGATACGCAGTATTTT. Its translation: CASSLGSTDTQYF. Full variable domain (rest looked up from reference TRBV7-2 and TRBJ2-3): GAGVSQSPSNKVTEKGKDVELRCDPISGHTALYWYRQSLGQGLEFLIYFQGNSAPDKSGLPSDRFSAERTGGSVSTLTIQRTQQEDSAVYLCASSLGSTDTQYFGPGTRLTVL.

V usage is TRBV20-1 and J usage is TRBJ2-7; D ambiguous. Germline loops: CDR1 DFQATT, CDR2 SNEGSKA (reference sequence). Trimming shortened V by 5 bases and J by 5 bases, and 7 bases separated the two germline ends. CDR3 size: 10 residues. CDR3 in amino acids: CSAGRDEQYF. The CDR3 region has the DNA TGCAGTGCTGGACGGGACGAGCAGTACTTC.

This rearrangement joins TRBV11-2 to TRBJ1-1, with 9 bases that match TRBD1. This CDR3 region has 13 residues. Germline V CDR1 and CDR2: SGHAT, FQNNGV. V dropped 5 bases and J dropped 6; count of bases not matched to a gene: 4. The CDR3 DNA sequence: TGTGCCAGCAGCCGGGACAGGGTGGCTGAAGCTTTCTTT. Its protein product is CASSRDRVAEAFF.

The chain employs TRBV6-1 and TRBJ1-4; D gene uncertain. Germline loops: CDR1 MNHNS, CDR2 SASEGT. The V and J ends lost 4 bases and 0 bases respectively, with 9 bases between them. CDR3 length equals 15 residues. Here the CDR3 reads CASSAFAATNEKLFF. The CDR3 DNA is TGTGCCAGCAGTGCGTTTGCAGCAACTAATGAAAAACTGTTTTTT.

For this clone: This sample includes further DNA sequences coding for the same CDR3. The CDR3 region is CASSLGQSYGYTF. In DNA, the CDR3 is TGCGCCAGCAGCCTGGGACAGTCCTATGGCTACACCTTC. The V call is TRBV5-1, the J call TRBJ1-2; the match to TRBD1 covers 7 bases. V shed 4 bases and J 4 bases; nucleotides not matched to a gene: 4. The CDR3 has 13 residues. CDR1 and CDR2 from the germline V gene are SGHRS and YFSETQ.